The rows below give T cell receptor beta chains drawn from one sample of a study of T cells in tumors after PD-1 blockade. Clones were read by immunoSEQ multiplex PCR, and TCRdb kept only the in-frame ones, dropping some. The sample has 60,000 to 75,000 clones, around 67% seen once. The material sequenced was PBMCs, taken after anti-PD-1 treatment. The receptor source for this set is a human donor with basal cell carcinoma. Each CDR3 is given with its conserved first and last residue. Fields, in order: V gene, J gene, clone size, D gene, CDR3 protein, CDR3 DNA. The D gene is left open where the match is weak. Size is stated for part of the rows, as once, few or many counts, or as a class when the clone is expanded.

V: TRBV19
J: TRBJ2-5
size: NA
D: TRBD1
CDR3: CASSIVGGDETQYF
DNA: TGTGCCAGTAGTATAGTAGGGGGCGATGAGACCCAGTACTTC

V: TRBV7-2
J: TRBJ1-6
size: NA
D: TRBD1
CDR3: CASSSTGGNSPLHF
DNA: TGTGCCAGCAGCTCCACAGGGGGTAATTCACCCCTCCACTTT

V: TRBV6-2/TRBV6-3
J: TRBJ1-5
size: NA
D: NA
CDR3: CASSPLMTDSNQPQHF
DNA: TGTGCCAGCAGTCCCTTAATGACAGATAGCAATCAGCCCCAGCATTTT

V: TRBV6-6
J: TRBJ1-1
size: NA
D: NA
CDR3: CASSYPAMLNTEAFF
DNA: TGTGCCAGCAGTTACCCCGCGATGCTGAACACTGAAGCTTTCTTT

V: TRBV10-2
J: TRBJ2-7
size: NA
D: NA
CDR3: CASSSSAYEQYF
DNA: TGCGCCAGCAGTAGCAGCGCCTACGAGCAGTACTTC

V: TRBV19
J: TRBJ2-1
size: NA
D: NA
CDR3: CASSLTRVNEQFF
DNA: TGTGCCAGTAGTCTGACCAGGGTGAATGAGCAGTTCTTC

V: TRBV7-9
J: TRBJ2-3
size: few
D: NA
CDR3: CASSTLGWRSTDTQYF
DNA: TGTGCCAGCAGCACACTTGGCTGGCGTAGCACAGATACGCAGTATTTT

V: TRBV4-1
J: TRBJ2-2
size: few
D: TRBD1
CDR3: CASSQEDRARGELFF
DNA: TGCGCCAGCAGCCAGGAGGACAGGGCGCGTGGGGAGCTGTTTTTT

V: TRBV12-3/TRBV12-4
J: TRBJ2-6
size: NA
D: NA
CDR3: CASNLLGANVLTF
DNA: TGTGCCAGCAACCTATTGGGGGCCAACGTCCTGACTTTC

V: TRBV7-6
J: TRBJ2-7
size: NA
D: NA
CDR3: CASRGDQYEQYF
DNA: TGTGCCAGCAGGGGGGACCAGTACGAGCAGTACTTC

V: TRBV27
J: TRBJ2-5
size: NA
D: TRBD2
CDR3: CASSRAGGQETQYF
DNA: TGTGCCAGCAGTCGAGCGGGGGGCCAAGAGACCCAGTACTTC

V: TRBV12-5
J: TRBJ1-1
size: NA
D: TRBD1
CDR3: CASAWTGGVNTEAFF
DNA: TGTGCTAGTGCCTGGACAGGGGGCGTGAACACTGAAGCTTTCTTT

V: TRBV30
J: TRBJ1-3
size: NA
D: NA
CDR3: CAWTRGVSGNTIYF
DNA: TGTGCCTGGACTCGGGGGGTCTCTGGAAACACCATATATTTT

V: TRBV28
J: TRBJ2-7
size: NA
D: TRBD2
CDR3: CASRKGLAGGREQYF
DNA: TGTGCCAGCAGGAAGGGACTAGCGGGGGGGCGGGAGCAGTACTTC

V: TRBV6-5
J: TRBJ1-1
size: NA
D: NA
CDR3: CASSYSQGTEAFF
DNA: TGTGCCAGCAGTTACTCTCAGGGCACTGAAGCTTTCTTT

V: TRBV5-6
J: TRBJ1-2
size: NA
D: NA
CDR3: CASSLEQGRSGYTF
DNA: TGTGCCAGCAGCTTGGAACAGGGAAGGAGTGGCTACACCTTC

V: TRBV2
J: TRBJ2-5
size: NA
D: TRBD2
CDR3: CASSEGSAGAQETQYF
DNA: TGTGCCAGCAGTGAAGGCTCAGCGGGGGCCCAAGAGACCCAGTACTTC

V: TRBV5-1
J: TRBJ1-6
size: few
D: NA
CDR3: CASSFIPGAGSPLHF
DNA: TGCGCCAGCAGCTTCATCCCAGGGGCCGGTTCACCCCTCCACTTT

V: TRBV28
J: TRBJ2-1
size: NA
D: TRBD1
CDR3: CASSLTGGSYNEQFF
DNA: TGTGCCAGCAGTTTGACAGGGGGGTCCTACAATGAGCAGTTCTTC

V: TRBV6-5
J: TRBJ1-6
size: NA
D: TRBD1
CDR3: CASSYSKQGASPLHF
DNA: TGTGCCAGCAGTTACTCGAAACAGGGGGCGTCACCCCTCCACTTT